This T cell receptor beta chain was found in a study of blood T cells in healthy people across ages (dated by TCRdb to the mid-2010s). In terms of the full investigation: In model experiments, roughly one uniquely barcoded TCR beta cDNA molecule per two T cells was captured by template switching. Age-related changes in TCR beta repertoire diversity were measured in the study by deep sequencing normalized with unique cDNA molecular identifiers. Four age groups were formed from the donors: young (average around 15 years), middle-aged (around 41), aged (about 62) and long-lived (approximately 78). To avoid experimental bias, donors of different ages were distributed randomly across sequencing lanes. Using the same blood draw, the study looked at two additional independent replicas of 1 million unique cDNA reads for two donors, one aged 18 to 30 and the other aged 80 or older. The paper as a whole reports these results and caveats: There was a strong correlation between observed TCR beta diversity and the percentage of naive T cells measured by flow cytometry. As age increased, observed TCR beta diversity per million T cells dropped in a roughly linear way, and a significant reduction was already evident by age 40. Total diversity estimates from one million sequenced T cells were considered lower bounds and underestimates. Since profiling was done on bulk unsorted PBMCs, naive and antigen-experienced compartments could not be conclusively compared. Donor CMV infection status was unknown, potentially confounding age-related changes in expanded clonotypes. The long-lived group showed more naive CD4+ T cells, fewer expanded clones and increased TCR diversity than the aged group, suggesting age selection.

About this clonotype itself: It has no known antigen specificity. No base quality values were provided; no much bigger clone lies one nucleotide off.

Library prep was done by 5' RACE. Sequencer: Illumina HiSeq 2500. A second about 7 to 11 cycle PCR used a sample-barcoded 5' primer and a J-beta primer mix. A unique molecular identifier was introduced onto each TCR beta cDNA molecule by a template-switch 5' adaptor carrying 12 random nucleotides. Each sample yielded at least 3 million CDR3-containing paired-end reads. All of the RNA was converted into first-strand cDNA using the Mint cDNA synthesis kit, with a TRBC-specific oligonucleotide serving as the primer. All cDNA was treated with uracil-DNA glycosylase and then went through a first 18-cycle PCR with the universal primers M1SS and BC2_uni_R. Under the source paper's analysis protocol: Each sample was normalized by randomly selecting 1 million high-quality reads, each carrying a distinct molecular identifier. Instead of being binned into consensus sequences, reads with shared molecular identifiers were discarded. MiTCR, run with a Q25 quality threshold and the strictest error-elimination algorithm, handled CDR3 identification, clonotype clustering and error correction. A nonparametric unseen species model with Euler transformation was used to estimate a lower bound on total TCR beta diversity. TCRdb redid the processing of the public reads, applying fastp at Q25 and MiXCR, and retained in-frame beta chains. Identical CDR3 proteins give one entry, which carries the most common genes and DNA. What appears here as the V and J calls and clone size reflects TCRdb's work, not the paper's. This sample lists about 730,000 distinct CDR3 sequences; approximately 43% were detected once. Clones ranked in the top ten supply 20% to 25% of the sample.

Systemically healthy Caucasian individuals from Russia, 39 in total and aged roughly 6 to 100 years, were included as donors. Around 9.7 milliliters of peripheral blood were collected from each donor into EDTA-treated Vacutainer tubes. Ficoll-Paque density-gradient centrifugation was used to isolate PBMCs, with at least 7 million per sample. Trizol reagent was used to extract total RNA from the PBMCs, yielding at least 5 micrograms per sample. Naive CD45RAhigh/CD27high T cell percentages were measured by flow cytometry on a PBMC aliquot from every donor. According to the germline V gene, CDR1 reads LGHNA and CDR2 reads YSLEER. Compared with germline, V lacks 0 bases and J lacks 7 bases; bases without a gene match: 4. The CDR3 goes from the cysteine to the phenylalanine over 14 residues. The read is trimmed to its CDR3 DNA, 42 bases read in frame from base 1.

The receptor chain draws on TRBV4-3 and TRBJ1-1; the central 8 bases match TRBD1. The sample comprised blood. This receptor was obtained from a woman in her sixties in good health. The DNA is as follows: TGCGCCAGCAGCCAAGAACAGGGGGTCGGTGAAGCTTTCTTT. Translated, it reads CASSQEQGVGEAFF.